Following are 17 T cell receptor beta chains from one sample sequenced in a study of cytomegalovirus exposure and HLA in healthy donors. Data came from immunoSEQ multiplex PCR; TCRdb stores just in-frame clones and leaves some out. The top ten hold approximately 2.4% of the sample, which has approximately 150,000 clones, roughly 86% seen once. Sequences were obtained from PBMCs. The receptors were gathered from a man aged 18 to 35 in good health and CMV-seropositive.

The chain recombines TRBV18 with TRBJ1-3; 9 nucleotides agree with TRBD1. The CDR3 totals 16 residues. The V and J ends lost 5 bases and 2 bases, in that order; junction bases with no gene match: 7. From germline, CDR1 is KGHSH and CDR2 LQKENI. CDR3 region: CASSTTGGLTGNTIYF. For the CDR3, the DNA is TGTGCCAGCTCAACTACAGGGGGCTTAACTGGAAACACCATATATTTT.

V and J are TRBV4-3 and TRBJ2-7; D uncertain. V was trimmed by 0 bases and J by 4 bases, leaving 13 bases between them. The CDR3 is 15 residues long. Per germline, CDR1 LGHNA and CDR2 YSLEER. The DNA of the CDR3 is TGCGCCAGCAGCCAAGAGAACTATCCCATATACGAGCAGTACTTC. Translating gives CASSQENYPIYEQYF.

This clone was counted only a few times. This chain connects TRBV9 to TRBJ2-7; 11 nucleotides match TRBD2. Germline V lookup: CDR1 SGDLS, CDR2 YYNGEE. Trimming cost V 5 bases and J 4 bases; bases outside gene matches: 5. The length of the CDR3 is 14 residues. In nucleotides, the CDR3 is TGTGCCAGCAGTAGCGGGAGGGCAAGTTACGAGCAGTACTTC. Amino acids: CASSSGRASYEQYF.

This chain uses TRBV2 with TRBJ2-4, with 9 bases matching TRBD2. Per the germline V gene, CDR1 is SNHLY and CDR2 is FYNNEI. The CDR3 loop spans 15 amino acids. Germline trimming cut 6 bases from V and 9 bases from J; bases unmatched to any gene: 12. The CDR3 sequence is CASRNSGGPPAIQYF. CDR3 bases: TGTGCCAGCAGGAATAGCGGGGGCCCCCCGGCCATTCAGTACTTC.

The V gene is TRBV4-3, the J gene TRBJ2-3, with D possibly matching TRBD2 (6 bases). This CDR3 comprises 18 residues. The germline gives CDR1 LGHNA, CDR2 YSLEER. Trimming cost V 0 bases and J 0 bases, with 16 bases left between them. The chain's CDR3 is CASSQDVGGTTSTDTQYF. In DNA, the CDR3 is TGCGCCAGCAGCCAAGACGTCGGGGGAACAACTAGCACAGATACGCAGTATTTT.

The chain links TRBV12-5 to TRBJ2-1; 12 bases are a match to TRBD2. V trimming: 6 bases; J trimming: 1 base; junction bases outside the gene matches: 4. The CDR3 length is 16 residues. Looked up from germline, CDR1 is LGHNT and CDR2 is FRNRAP. The CDR3 DNA reads as TGTGCTAGTGGCCTGGGACTAGCGGGTTCCTACAATGAGCAGTTCTTC. This encodes CASGLGLAGSYNEQFF.

V gene TRBV11-2 combines with J gene TRBJ1-1; no clear D gene. The CDR3 extends over 13 amino acids. V lost 5 bases and J 0 bases, leaving 7 bases between the germline ends. CDR1 SGHAT and CDR2 FQNNGV come from the germline V gene. In DNA, the CDR3 is TGTGCCAGCAGCGCGGGAGTGAACACTGAAGCTTTCTTT. Protein product: CASSAGVNTEAFF.

The rearrangement joins TRBV6-1 to TRBJ1-1; the match to TRBD1 covers 8 bases. V shed 7 bases and J 5 bases; nucleotides not matched to a gene: 9. The CDR3 has 14 residues. The germline V gene has CDR1 MNHNS and CDR2 SASEGT. CDR3 bases: TGTGCCAGCACGCCAGGGGGCGGGGAGACTGAAGCTTTCTTT. It is translated as CASTPGGGETEAFF.

V and J are TRBV18 and TRBJ2-7, with a tentative D call TRBD1 (6 bases). Germline CDR1 and CDR2: KGHSH and LQKENI. Trimming removed 3 bases at V and 2 bases at J, with 11 bases between. This CDR3 has 14 residues. DNA for the CDR3: TGTGCCAGCTCACCTCGGACAGACACCTACGAGCAGTACTTC. The encoded protein is CASSPRTDTYEQYF.

The table lists this clone with a few counts. The genes are TRBV27 and TRBJ1-6, with 9 nucleotides matching TRBD1. CDR3 size: 13 residues. CDR1 is MNHEY and CDR2 is SMNVEV in the germline V gene (reference sequence). V was pared by 4 bases and J by 9 bases, with 1 base of the junction left unmatched. DNA for the CDR3: TGTGCCAGCAGTTCGACAGGGGGTTCACCCCTCCACTTT. Its protein product is CASSSTGGSPLHF.

This clone has more than one count but fewer than ten. The rearrangement joins TRBV7-6 to TRBJ2-7; 9 bases are shared with TRBD2. The germline V gene has CDR1 SGHVS and CDR2 FNYEAQ. The V and J ends lost 11 bases and 2 bases, in that order; junction bases with no gene match: 13. The CDR3 has 15 amino acids. The CDR3 sequence is CAPEKASGMAYEQYF. DNA for the CDR3: TGTGCCCCCGAGAAGGCTAGCGGGATGGCCTACGAGCAGTACTTC. The whole variable domain, remainder taken from reference TRBV7-6 and TRBJ2-7, is GAGVSQSPRYKVTKRGQDVALRCDPISGHVSLYWYRQALGQGPEFLTYFNYEAQQDKSGLPNDRFSAERPEGSISTLTIQRTEQRDSAMYRCAPEKASGMAYEQYFGPGTRLTVT.

As concerns this clone: A junction end diverges from the germline sequence, so it may reflect a read error. The chain employs TRBV7-9 and TRBJ2-1; D call uncertain. Germline V lookup: CDR1 SEHNR, CDR2 FQNEAQ (reference sequence). CDR3 length equals 15 residues. CDR3 DNA sequence: TGTGCTAGCAGCTGGGCGACGAGCCTTTACAATGAGCAGTTCTTC. This codes for CASSWATSLYNEQFF.

This sequence joins TRBV28 and TRBJ2-7, with D maybe TRBD2 (5 bases). Germline CDR1 reads MDHEN; CDR2 reads SYDVKM. This CDR3 is 17 amino acids long. V was shortened by 5 bases and J by 3 bases, with 23 bases between the two germline ends. CDR3 DNA: TGTGCCAGCAGTCCGACCCAGCGGCCGGGAATACACTACGAGCAGTACTTC. As protein: CASSPTQRPGIHYEQYF.

The rearrangement uses TRBV10-3 and TRBJ2-3, with D hard to call. With 4 bases removed from V and 0 bases from J, the gap between germline ends came to 11 bases. The CDR3 runs 15 residues. CDR1 is ENHRY and CDR2 is SYGVKD in the germline V gene. The CDR3 bases are TGTGCCATCAGTGCGGGTCAAAGTAGCACAGATACGCAGTATTTT. Translating gives CAISAGQSSTDTQYF.

In regard to this clone: The sample holds other DNA sequences that translate to the same CDR3. The V call is TRBV9, the J call TRBJ2-7; 8 nucleotides agree with TRBD2. V gave up 4 bases and J gave up 1 base; unmatched junction bases: 7. The CDR3 consists of 15 residues. Per germline, CDR1 SGDLS and CDR2 YYNGEE. CDR3: CASSPGAGGSYEQYF. The CDR3 bases are TGTGCCAGCAGCCCCGGGGCGGGGGGATCCTACGAGCAGTACTTC.

This sequence joins TRBV11-2 and TRBJ2-7; the D gene is possibly TRBD1 (5 bases). Germline V gene data show CDR1 as SGHAT and CDR2 as FQNNGV. The CDR3 runs to 12 residues. V was pared by 6 bases and J by 3 bases, with 9 bases between. This CDR3 reads CASSTGYYEQYF. CDR3 bases: TGTGCCAGCAGTACAGGCTACTACGAGCAGTACTTC.

The chain uses TRBV7-6 and TRBJ2-1; D possibly corresponds to TRBD1 (6 bases). Germline V lookup: CDR1 SGHVS, CDR2 FNYEAQ. V was shortened by 5 bases and J by 5 bases, with 22 bases between the two germline ends. This CDR3 comprises 17 residues. The CDR3 loop reads CASSHPRARGFHNEQFF. For the CDR3, the DNA is TGTGCCAGCAGCCACCCGCGGGCCAGGGGCTTCCACAATGAGCAGTTCTTC.